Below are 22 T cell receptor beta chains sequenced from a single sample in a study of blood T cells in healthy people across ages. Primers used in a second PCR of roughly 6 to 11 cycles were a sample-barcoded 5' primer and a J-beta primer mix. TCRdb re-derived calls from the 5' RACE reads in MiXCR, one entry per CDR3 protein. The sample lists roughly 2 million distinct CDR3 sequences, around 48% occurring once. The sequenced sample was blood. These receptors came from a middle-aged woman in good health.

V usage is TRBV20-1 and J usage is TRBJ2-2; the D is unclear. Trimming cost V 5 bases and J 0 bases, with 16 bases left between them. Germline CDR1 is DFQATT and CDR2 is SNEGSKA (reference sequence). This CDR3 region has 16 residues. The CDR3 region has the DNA TGCAGTGCTCCTCTATGGCGGAAGTCGAACACCGGGGAGCTGTTTTTT. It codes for CSAPLWRKSNTGELFF.

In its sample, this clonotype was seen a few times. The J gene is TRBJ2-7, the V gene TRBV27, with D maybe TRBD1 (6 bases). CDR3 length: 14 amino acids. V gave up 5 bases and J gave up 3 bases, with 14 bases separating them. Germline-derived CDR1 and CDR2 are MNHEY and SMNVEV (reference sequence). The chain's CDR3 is CASSQPGQRYEQYF. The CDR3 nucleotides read TGTGCCAGCAGTCAGCCGGGACAACGCTACGAGCAGTACTTC.

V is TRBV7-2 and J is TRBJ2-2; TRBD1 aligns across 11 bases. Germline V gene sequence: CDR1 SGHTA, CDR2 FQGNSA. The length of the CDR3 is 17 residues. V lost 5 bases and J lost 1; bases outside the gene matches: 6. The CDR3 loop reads CASSPQDRGRNTGELFF. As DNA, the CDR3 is TGTGCCAGCAGCCCGCAGGACAGGGGGCGGAACACCGGGGAGCTGTTTTTT.

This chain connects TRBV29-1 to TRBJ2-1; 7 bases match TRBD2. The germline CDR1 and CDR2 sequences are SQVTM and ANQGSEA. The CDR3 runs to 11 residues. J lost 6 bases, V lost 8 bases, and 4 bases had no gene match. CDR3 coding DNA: TGCAGCATGGGAGGGGTCAATGAGCAGTTCTTC. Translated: CSMGGVNEQFF.

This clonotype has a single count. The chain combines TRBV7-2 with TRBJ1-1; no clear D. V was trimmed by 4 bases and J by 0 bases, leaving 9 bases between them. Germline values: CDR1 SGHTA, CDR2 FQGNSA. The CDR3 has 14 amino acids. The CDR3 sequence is CASSSNRLNTEAFF. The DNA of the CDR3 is TGTGCCAGCAGCTCAAACCGGTTGAACACTGAAGCTTTCTTT.

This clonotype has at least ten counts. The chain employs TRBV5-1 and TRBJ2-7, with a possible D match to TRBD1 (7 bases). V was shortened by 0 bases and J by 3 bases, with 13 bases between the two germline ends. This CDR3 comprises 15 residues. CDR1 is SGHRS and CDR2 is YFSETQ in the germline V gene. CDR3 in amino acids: CASSLGQGGLYEQYF. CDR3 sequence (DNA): TGCGCCAGCAGCTTGGGACAGGGAGGTCTCTACGAGCAGTACTTC.

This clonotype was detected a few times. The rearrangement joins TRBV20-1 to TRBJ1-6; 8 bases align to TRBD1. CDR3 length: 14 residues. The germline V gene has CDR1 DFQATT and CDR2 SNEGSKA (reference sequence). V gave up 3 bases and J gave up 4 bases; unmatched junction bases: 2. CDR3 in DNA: TGCAGTGCTAGTCGGGACAGGTATAATTCACCCCTCCACTTT. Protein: CSASRDRYNSPLHF.

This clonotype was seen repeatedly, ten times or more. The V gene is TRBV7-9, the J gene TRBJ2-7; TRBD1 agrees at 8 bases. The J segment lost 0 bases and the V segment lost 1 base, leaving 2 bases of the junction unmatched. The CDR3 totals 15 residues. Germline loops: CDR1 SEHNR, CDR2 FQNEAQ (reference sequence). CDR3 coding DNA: TGTGCCAGCAGCTTAGGGACAGGGCCCTCCTACGAGCAGTACTTC. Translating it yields CASSLGTGPSYEQYF. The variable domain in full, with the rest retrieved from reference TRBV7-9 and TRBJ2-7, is DTGVSQNPRHKITKRGQNVTFRCDPISEHNRLYWYRQTLGQGPEFLTYFQNEAQLEKSRLLSDRFSAERPKGSFSTLEIQRTEQGDSAMYLCASSLGTGPSYEQYFGPGTRLTVT.

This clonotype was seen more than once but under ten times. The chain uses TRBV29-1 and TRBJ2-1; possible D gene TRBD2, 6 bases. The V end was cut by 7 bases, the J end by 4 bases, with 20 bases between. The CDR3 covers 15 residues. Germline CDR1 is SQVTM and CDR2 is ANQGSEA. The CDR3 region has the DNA TGCAGCGCCGGAGGGTCCGAGTCGGGATACAATGAGCAGTTCTTC. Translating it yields CSAGGSESGYNEQFF.

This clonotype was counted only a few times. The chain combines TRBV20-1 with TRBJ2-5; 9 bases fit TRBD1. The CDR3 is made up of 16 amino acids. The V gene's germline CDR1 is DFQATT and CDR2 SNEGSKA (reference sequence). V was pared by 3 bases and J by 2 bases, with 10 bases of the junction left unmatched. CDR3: CSASRGQGMRQETQYF. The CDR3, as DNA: TGCAGTGCTAGTAGAGGACAGGGGATGAGGCAAGAGACCCAGTACTTC.

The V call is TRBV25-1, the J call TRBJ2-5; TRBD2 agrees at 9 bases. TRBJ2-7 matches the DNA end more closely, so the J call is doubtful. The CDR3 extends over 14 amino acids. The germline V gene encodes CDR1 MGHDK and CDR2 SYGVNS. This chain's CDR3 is CATAATSGEYEQYF. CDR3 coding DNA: TGTGCCACCGCCGCGACTAGCGGCGAATACGAGCAGTACTTC.

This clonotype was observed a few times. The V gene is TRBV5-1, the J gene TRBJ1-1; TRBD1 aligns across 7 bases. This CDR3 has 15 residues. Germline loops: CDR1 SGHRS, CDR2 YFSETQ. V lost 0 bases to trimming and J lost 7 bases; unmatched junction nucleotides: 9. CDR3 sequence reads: CASSLVVGTANEAFF. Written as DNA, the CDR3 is TGCGCCAGCAGCTTGGTAGTTGGGACAGCGAATGAAGCTTTCTTT.

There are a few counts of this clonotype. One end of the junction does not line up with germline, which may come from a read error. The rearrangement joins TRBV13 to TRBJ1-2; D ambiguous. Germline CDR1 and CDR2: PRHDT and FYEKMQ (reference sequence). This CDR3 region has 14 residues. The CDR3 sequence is CASSVGLGTYGYTF. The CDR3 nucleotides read TGTGCCAGCAGCGTAGGCCTGGGTACCTATGGCTACACCTTC.

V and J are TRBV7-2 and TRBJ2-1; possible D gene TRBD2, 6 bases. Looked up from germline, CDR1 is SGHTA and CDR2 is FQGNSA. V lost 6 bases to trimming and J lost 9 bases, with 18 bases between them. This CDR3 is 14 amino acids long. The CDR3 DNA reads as TGTGCCAGCAGTGGTGGGCGGGGAAGCGCTGAGCAGTTCTTC. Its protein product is CASSGGRGSAEQFF. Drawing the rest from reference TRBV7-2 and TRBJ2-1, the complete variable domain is GAGVSQSPSNKVTEKGKDVELRCDPISGHTALYWYRQSLGQGLEFLIYFQGNSAPDKSGLPSDRFSAERTGGSVSTLTIQRTQQEDSAVYLCASSGGRGSAEQFFGPGTRLTVL.

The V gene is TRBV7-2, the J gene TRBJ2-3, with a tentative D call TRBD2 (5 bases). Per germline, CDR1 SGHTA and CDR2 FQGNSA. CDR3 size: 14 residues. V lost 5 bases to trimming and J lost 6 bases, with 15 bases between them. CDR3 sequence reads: CASSPRTPLDTQYF. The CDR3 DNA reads TGTGCCAGCAGCCCCCGGACTCCCCTGGATACGCAGTATTTT.

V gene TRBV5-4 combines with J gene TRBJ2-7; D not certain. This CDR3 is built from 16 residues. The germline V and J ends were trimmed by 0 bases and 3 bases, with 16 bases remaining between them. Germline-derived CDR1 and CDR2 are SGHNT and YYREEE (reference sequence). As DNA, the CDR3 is TGTGCCAGCAGCTTGGCCGAGGACCCAACGAGCTACGAGCAGTACTTC. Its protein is CASSLAEDPTSYEQYF.

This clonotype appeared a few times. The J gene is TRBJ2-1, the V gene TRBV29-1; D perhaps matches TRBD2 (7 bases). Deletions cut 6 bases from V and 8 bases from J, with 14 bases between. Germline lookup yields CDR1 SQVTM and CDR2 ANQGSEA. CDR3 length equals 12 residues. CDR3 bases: TGCAGCGTCCCTGAGGGGGGGCATGAGCAGTTCTTC. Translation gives CSVPEGGHEQFF.

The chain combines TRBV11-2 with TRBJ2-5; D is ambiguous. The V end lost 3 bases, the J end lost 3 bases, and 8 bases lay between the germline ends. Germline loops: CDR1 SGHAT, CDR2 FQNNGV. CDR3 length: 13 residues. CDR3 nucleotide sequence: TGTGCCAGCAGCTTCAGGCCTAAAGAGACCCAGTACTTC. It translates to CASSFRPKETQYF.

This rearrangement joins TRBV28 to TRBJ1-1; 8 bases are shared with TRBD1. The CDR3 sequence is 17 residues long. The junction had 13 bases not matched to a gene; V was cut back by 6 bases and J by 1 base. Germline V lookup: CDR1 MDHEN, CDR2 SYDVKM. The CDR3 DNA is TGTGCCAGCAGCCATTCCGGACAGGGCCTGGGGAACACTGAAGCTTTCTTT. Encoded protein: CASSHSGQGLGNTEAFF.

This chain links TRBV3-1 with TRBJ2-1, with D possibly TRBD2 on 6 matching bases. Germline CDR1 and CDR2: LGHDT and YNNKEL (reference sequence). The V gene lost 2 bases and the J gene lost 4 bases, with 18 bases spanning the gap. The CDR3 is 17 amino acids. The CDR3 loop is CASSQLPGLQLYNEQFF. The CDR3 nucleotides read TGTGCCAGCAGCCAACTTCCGGGACTCCAACTGTACAATGAGCAGTTCTTC.

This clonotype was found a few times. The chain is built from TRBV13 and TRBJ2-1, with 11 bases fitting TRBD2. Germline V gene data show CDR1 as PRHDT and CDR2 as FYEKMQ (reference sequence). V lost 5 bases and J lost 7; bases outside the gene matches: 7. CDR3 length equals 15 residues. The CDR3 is CASSNIAGGRNEQFF. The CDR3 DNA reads TGTGCCAGCAGCAATATAGCGGGGGGGAGGAATGAGCAGTTCTTC. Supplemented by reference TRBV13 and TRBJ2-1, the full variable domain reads AAGVIQSPRHLIKEKRETATLKCYPIPRHDTVYWYQQGPGQDPQFLISFYEKMQSDKGSIPDRFSAQQFSDYHSELNMSSLELGDSALYFCASSNIAGGRNEQFFGPGTRLTVL.

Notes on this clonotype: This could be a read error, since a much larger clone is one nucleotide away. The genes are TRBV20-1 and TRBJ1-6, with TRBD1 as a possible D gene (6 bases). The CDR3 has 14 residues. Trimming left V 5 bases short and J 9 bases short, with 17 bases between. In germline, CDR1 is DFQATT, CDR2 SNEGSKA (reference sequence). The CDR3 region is CSAGQGKESSPLHF. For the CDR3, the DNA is TGCAGTGCTGGTCAGGGGAAAGAATCTTCACCCCTCCACTTT.